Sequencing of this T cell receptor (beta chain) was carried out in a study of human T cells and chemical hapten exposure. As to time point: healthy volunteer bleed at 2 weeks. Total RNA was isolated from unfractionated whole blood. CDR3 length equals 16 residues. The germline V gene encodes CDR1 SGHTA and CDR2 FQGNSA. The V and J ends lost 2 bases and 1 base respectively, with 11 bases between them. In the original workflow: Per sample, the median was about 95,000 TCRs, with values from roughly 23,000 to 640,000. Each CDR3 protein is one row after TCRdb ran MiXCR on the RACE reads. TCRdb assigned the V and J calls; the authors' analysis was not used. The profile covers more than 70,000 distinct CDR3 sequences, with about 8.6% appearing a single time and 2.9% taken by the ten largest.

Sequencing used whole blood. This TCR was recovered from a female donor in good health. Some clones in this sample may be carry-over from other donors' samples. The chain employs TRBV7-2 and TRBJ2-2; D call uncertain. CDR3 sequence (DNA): TGTGCCAGCAGCTTACGGTCCTTGCAGAACACCGGGGAGCTGTTTTTT. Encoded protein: CASSLRSLQNTGELFF.